This T cell receptor (beta chain) was identified in a study of T cells after yellow fever vaccination. The 5'RACE template-switching step produced TCR cDNA and added a universal primer site and UMIs. MiXCR was run by TCRdb on the 5' RACE reads, yielding one entry per CDR3 protein. The sample holds approximately 550,000 distinct CDR3 sequences, roughly 19% seen once. V lost 3 bases to trimming and J lost 6 bases, with 16 bases between them. CDR3 size: 14 residues. Germline V gene data show CDR1 as SGHRS and CDR2 as YFSETQ. This clonotype turned up a few times. This receptor was identified in a man aged 30 to 45 who received the YFV17D yellow fever vaccine. The sequencing here drew on PBMCs, taken 15 days after the yellow fever booster vaccination. This sequence joins TRBV5-1 and TRBJ2-7, with D perhaps matching TRBD1 (8 bases). CDR3 region: CASSSPQGGAEQYF. Written as DNA, the CDR3 is TGCGCCAGCAGCTCCCCACAGGGGGGGGCCGAGCAGTACTTC.